This T cell receptor (beta chain) comes out of a study of control samples from healthy donors and cancer patients. Notes on this clone: The sample carries other DNA sequences with the same CDR3.

Per the germline V gene, CDR1 is SGHNT and CDR2 is YENEEA. Deletions cut 5 bases from V and 2 bases from J, with 15 bases between. The CDR3 has 15 residues. The data were produced by immunoSEQ multiplex PCR, yet TCRdb's version contains in-frame clones alone and is incomplete. Of 400,000 to 500,000 clones in the sample, 80% to 95% are singletons; the top ten hold around 6.4%. The TCR originated in a man aged 35-49 years with head and neck cancer. Source material: PBMCs. The J gene is TRBJ2-5, the V gene TRBV11-3, with a possible D match to TRBD2 (5 bases). DNA of the CDR3: TGTGCCAGCAGCCTCGGCGTAGGAGGACAAGAGACCCAGTACTTC. Its protein is CASSLGVGGQETQYF.